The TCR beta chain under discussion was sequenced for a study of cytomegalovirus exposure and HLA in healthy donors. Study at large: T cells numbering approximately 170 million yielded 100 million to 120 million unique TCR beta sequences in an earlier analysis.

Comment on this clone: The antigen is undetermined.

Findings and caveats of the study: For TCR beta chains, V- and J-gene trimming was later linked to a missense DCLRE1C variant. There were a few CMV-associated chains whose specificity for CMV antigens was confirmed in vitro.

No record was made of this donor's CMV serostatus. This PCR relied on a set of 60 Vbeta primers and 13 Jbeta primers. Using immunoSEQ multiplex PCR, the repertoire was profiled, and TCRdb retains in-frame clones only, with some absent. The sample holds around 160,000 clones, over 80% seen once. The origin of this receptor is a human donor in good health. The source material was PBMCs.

The CDR3 DNA is TGTGCCAGCAGTCCAAGGACTTCCTCTTCTGAAGCTTTCTTT. Protein product: CASSPRTSSSEAFF. This chain uses TRBV6-6 with TRBJ1-1; no reliable D call. The germline V and J ends were trimmed by 5 bases and 6 bases, with 16 bases remaining between them. Germline V lookup: CDR1 MNHNY, CDR2 SVGAGI (reference sequence). The CDR3 sequence is 14 residues long.